This paragraph covers one TCR beta chain sequence. This entry is derived from a study of blood T cell repertoires in COVID-19. The table came from immunoSEQ multiplex PCR; TCRdb's copy has only in-frame clones and leaves some out. The sample yields a few hundred thousand clones, more than 70% seen once. Per germline, CDR1 ENHRY and CDR2 SYGVKD. V gave up 4 bases and J gave up 2 bases, with 12 bases separating them. This CDR3 is built from 15 residues. Sequencing was performed on peripheral blood. The chain carries TRBV10-3 and TRBJ2-1; a weak D match, TRBD2 (7 bases). The clonotype comes from a woman aged 45-65 years who had recovered from COVID-19. Here the CDR3 DNA reads TGTGCCATCAGTGCAGAGGGGGGGACCTACAATGAGCAGTTCTTC. This codes for CAISAEGGTYNEQFF.